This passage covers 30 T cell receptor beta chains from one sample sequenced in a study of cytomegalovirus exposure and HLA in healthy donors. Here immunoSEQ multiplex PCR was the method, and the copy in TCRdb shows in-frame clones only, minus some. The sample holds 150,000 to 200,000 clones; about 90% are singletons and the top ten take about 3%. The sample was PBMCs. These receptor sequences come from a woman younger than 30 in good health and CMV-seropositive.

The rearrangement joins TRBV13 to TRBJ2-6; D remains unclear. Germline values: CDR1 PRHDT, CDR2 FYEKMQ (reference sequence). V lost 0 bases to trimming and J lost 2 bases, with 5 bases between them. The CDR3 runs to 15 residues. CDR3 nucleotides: TGTGCCAGCAGCTTAGGTCCTACTGGGGCCAACGTCCTGACTTTC. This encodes CASSLGPTGANVLTF.

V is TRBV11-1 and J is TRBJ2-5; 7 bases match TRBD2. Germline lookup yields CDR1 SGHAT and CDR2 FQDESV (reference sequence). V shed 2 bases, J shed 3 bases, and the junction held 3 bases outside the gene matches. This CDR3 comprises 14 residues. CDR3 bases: TGTGCCAGCAGCTTATTAGCGGGTAAAGAGACCCAGTACTTC. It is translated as CASSLLAGKETQYF. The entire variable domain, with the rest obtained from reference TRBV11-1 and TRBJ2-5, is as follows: EAEVAQSPRYKITEKSQAVAFWCDPISGHATLYWYRQILGQGPELLVQFQDESVVDDSQLPKDRFSAERLKGVDSTLKIQPAELGDSAMYLCASSLLAGKETQYFGPGTRLLVL.

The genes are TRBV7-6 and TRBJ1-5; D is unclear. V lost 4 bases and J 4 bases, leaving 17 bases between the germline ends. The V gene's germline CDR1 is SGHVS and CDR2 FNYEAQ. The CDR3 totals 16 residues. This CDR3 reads CASSSSPRKLNQPQHF. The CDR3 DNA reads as TGTGCCAGCAGCTCCTCCCCCAGAAAACTAAATCAGCCCCAGCATTTT.

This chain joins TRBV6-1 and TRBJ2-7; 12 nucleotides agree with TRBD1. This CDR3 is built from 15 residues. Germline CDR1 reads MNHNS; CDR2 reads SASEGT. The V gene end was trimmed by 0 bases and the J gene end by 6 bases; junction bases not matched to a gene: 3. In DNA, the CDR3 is TGTGCCAGCAGTGAAGCAGGGACAGGGGGCTCCGAGCAGTACTTC. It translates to CASSEAGTGGSEQYF.

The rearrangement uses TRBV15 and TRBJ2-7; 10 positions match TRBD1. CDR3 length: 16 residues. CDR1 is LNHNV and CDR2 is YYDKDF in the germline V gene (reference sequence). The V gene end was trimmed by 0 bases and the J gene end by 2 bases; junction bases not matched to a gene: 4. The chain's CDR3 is CATSRDTGQGTYEQYF. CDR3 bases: TGTGCCACCAGCAGAGATACGGGACAGGGGACCTACGAGCAGTACTTC.

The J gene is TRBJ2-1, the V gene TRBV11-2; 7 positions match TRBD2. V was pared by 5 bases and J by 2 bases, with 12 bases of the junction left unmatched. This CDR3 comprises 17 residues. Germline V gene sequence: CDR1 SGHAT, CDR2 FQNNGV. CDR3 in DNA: TGTGCCAGCAGCCCATGGACTGGCGGGAGAACCTACAATGAGCAGTTCTTC. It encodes CASSPWTGGRTYNEQFF.

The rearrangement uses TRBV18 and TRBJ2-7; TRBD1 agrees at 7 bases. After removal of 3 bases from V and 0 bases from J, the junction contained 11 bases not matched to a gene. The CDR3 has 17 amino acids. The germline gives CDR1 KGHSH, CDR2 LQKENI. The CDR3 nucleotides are TGTGCCAGCTCACCCGTTACAGGGGTTTCCCGCTCCTACGAGCAGTACTTC. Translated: CASSPVTGVSRSYEQYF.

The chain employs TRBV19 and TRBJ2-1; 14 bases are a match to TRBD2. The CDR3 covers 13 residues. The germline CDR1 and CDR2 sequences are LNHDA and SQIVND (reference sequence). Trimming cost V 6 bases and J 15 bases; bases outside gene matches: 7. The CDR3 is CASRGLAGELPFF. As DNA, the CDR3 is TGTGCCAGTAGGGGACTAGCGGGAGAGTTGCCGTTCTTC.

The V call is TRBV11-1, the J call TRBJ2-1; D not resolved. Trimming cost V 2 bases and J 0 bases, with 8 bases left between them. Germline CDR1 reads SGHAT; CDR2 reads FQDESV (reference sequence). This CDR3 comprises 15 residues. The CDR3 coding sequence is TGTGCCAGCAGCTTAACGCTTAGCTCCTACAATGAGCAGTTCTTC. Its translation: CASSLTLSSYNEQFF.

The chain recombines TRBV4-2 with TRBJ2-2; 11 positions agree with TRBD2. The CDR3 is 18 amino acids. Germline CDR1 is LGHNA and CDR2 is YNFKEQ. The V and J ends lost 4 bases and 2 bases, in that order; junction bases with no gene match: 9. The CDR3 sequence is CASSPDLGLAGNTGELFF. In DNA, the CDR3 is TGTGCCAGCAGCCCCGACCTAGGACTAGCGGGTAACACCGGGGAGCTGTTTTTT.

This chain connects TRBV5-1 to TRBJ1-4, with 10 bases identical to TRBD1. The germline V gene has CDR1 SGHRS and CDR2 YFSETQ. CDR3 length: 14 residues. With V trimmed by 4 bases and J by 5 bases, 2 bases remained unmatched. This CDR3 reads CASSRGQGNEKLFF. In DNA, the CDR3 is TGCGCCAGCAGCAGGGGACAGGGGAATGAAAAACTGTTTTTT.

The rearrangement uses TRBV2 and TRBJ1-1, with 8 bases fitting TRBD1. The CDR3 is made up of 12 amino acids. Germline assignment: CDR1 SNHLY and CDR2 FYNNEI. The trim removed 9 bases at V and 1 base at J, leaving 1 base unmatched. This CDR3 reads CARGTGNTEAFF. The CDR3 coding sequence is TGTGCCAGGGGGACAGGGAACACTGAAGCTTTCTTT.

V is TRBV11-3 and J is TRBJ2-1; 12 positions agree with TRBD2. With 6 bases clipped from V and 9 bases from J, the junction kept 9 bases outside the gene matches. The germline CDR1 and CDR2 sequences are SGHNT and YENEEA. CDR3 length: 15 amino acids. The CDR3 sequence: CASRLPSGRAGEQFF. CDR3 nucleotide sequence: TGTGCCAGCAGGCTCCCTAGCGGGAGGGCCGGTGAGCAGTTCTTC. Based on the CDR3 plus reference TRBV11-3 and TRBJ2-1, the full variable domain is EAGVVQSPRYKIIEKKQPVAFWCNPISGHNTLYWYLQNLGQGPELLIRYENEEAVDDSQLPKDRFSAERLKGVDSTLKIQPAELGDSAVYLCASRLPSGRAGEQFFGPGTRLTVL.

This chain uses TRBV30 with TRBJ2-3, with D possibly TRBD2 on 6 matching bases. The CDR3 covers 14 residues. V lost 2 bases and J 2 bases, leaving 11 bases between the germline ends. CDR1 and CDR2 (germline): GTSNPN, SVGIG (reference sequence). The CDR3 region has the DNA TGTGCCTGGAGTCCGACTAGTTTCACAGATACGCAGTATTTT. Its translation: CAWSPTSFTDTQYF.

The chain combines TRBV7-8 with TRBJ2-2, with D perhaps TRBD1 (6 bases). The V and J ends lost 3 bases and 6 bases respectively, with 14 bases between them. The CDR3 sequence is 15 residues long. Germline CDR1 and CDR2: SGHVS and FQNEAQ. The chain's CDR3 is CASSLDSLRPGELFF. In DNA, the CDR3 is TGTGCCAGCAGCTTGGACAGCTTAAGGCCCGGGGAGCTGTTTTTT.

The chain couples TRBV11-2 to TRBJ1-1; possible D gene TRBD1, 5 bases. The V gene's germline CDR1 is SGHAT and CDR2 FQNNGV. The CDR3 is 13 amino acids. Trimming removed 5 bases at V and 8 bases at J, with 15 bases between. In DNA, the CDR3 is TGTGCCAGCAGCACGGTGCGGGACCCCGAAGCTTTCTTT. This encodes CASSTVRDPEAFF. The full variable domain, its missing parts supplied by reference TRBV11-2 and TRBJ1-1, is EAGVAQSPRYKIIEKRQSVAFWCNPISGHATLYWYQQILGQGPKLLIQFQNNGVVDDSQLPKDRFSAERLKGVDSTLKIQPAKLEDSAVYLCASSTVRDPEAFFGQGTRLTVV.

CDR3 region: CASSPLAGVPADTQYF. CDR3 nucleotides: TGTGCCAGCTCACCCTTAGCGGGAGTACCGGCAGATACGCAGTATTTT. This rearrangement joins TRBV18 to TRBJ2-3, with TRBD2 identical over 9 bases. This CDR3 has 16 residues. V dropped 3 bases and J dropped 4; count of bases not matched to a gene: 8. Germline CDR1 and CDR2: KGHSH and LQKENI.

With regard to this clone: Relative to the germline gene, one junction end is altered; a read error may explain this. The CDR3 here is CASSLGTANTGELFF. DNA of the CDR3: TGTGCCAGCAGTTTGGGGACAGCGAACACCGGGGAGCTGTTTTTT. The genes are TRBV5-8 and TRBJ2-2; TRBD1 matches 7 bases. The germline CDR1 and CDR2 sequences are SGHTS and YDEGEE. The CDR3 covers 15 residues.

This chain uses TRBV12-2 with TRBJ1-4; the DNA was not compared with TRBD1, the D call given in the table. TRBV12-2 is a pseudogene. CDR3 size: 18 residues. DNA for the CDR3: TGTGCAAGTCGCTTAGCGGACCCGGTACAGGGCCCAGCCGGCAAACTGTTTTTT. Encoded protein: CASRLADPVQGPAGKLFF.

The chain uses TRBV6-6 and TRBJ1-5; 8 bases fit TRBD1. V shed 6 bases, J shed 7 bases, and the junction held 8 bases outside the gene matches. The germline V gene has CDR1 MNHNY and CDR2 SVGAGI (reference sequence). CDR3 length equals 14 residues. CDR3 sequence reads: CASRRDRGWQPQHF. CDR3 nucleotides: TGTGCCAGCAGACGCGACAGGGGCTGGCAGCCCCAGCATTTT.

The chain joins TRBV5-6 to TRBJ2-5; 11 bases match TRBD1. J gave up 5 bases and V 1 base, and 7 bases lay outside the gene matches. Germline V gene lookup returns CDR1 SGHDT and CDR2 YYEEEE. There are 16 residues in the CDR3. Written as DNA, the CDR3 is TGTGCCAGCAGCTTGTCCGGACAGGGGGCTTGGGAGACCCAGTACTTC. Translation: CASSLSGQGAWETQYF. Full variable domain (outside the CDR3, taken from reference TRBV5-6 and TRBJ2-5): DAGVTQSPTHLIKTRGQQVTLRCSPKSGHDTVSWYQQALGQGPQFIFQYYEEEERQRGNFPDRFSGHQFPNYSSELNVNALLLGDSALYLCASSLSGQGAWETQYFGPGTRLLVL.

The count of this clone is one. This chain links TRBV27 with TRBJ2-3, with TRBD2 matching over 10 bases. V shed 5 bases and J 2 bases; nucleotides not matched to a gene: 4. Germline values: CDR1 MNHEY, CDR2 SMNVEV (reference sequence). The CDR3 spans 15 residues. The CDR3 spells CASSPLAGDTDTQYF. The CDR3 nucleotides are TGTGCCAGCAGTCCCCTAGCGGGAGACACAGATACGCAGTATTTT.

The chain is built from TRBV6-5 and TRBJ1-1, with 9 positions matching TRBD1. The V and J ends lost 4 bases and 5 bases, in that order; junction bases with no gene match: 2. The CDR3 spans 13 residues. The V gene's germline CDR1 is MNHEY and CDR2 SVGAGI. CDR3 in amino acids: CASSFGTGTEAFF. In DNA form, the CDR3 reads TGTGCCAGCAGTTTCGGGACAGGGACTGAAGCTTTCTTT.

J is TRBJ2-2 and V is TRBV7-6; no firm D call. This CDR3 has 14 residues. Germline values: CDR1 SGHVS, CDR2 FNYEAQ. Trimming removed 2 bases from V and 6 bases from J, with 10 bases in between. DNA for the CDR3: TGTGCCAGCAGCTTAAGTTGGCCCGCCGGGGAGCTGTTTTTT. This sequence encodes CASSLSWPAGELFF.

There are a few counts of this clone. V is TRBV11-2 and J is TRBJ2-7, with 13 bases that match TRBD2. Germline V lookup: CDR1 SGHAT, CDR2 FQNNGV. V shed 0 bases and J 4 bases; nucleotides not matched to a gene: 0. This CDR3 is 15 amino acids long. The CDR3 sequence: CASSLEGLAGYEQYF. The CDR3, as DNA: TGTGCCAGCAGCTTAGAGGGACTAGCGGGATACGAGCAGTACTTC.

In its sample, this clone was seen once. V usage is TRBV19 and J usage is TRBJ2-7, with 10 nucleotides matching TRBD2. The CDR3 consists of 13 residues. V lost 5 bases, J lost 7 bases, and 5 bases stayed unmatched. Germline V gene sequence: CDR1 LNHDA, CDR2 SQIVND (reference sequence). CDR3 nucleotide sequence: TGTGCCAGTAGTGAGGGACTAGCGAATGAGCAGTACTTC. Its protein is CASSEGLANEQYF.

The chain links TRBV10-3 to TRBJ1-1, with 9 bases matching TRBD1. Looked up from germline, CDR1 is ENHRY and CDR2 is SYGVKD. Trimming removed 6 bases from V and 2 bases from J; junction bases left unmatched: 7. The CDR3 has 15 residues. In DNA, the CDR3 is TGTGCCATCAGAGCCGGGACAGGGTTTAACACTGAAGCTTTCTTT. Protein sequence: CAIRAGTGFNTEAFF.

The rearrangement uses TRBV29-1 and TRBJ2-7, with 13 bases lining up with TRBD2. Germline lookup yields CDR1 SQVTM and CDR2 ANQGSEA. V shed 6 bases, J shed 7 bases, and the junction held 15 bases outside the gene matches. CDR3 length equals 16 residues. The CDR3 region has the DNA TGCAGCGTCATGCCGGGACTAGCGGGGATGTTGAGGGAGCAGTACTTC. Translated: CSVMPGLAGMLREQYF.

The CDR3 is CASRDGTALSYNEQFF. In DNA form, the CDR3 reads TGTGCCAGCAGGGACGGGACAGCACTCTCCTACAATGAGCAGTTCTTC. This rearrangement joins TRBV6-6 to TRBJ2-1, with 7 nucleotides matching TRBD1. V shed 6 bases and J 0 bases; nucleotides not matched to a gene: 8. CDR1 MNHNY and CDR2 SVGAGI come from the germline V gene (reference sequence). CDR3 length equals 16 residues.

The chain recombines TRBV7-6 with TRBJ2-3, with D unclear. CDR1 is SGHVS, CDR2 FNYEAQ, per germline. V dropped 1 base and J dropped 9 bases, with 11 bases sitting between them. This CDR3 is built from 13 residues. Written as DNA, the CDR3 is TGTGCCAGCAGCTTAGTCGGTAGCCGGACGCAGTATTTT. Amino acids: CASSLVGSRTQYF. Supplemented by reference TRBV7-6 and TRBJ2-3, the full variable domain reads GAGVSQSPRYKVTKRGQDVALRCDPISGHVSLYWYRQALGQGPEFLTYFNYEAQQDKSGLPNDRFSAERPEGSISTLTIQRTEQRDSAMYRCASSLVGSRTQYFGPGTRLTVL.